This T cell receptor (beta chain) was identified during a study of ipilimumab plus nivolumab after autologous stem cell transplantation. Generated by immunoSEQ multiplex PCR, the TCRdb table keeps only in-frame clones and is missing some. The table lists tens of thousands of clones, 83% of them singletons. This clone was picked up a small number of times. Trimming stripped 7 bases from V and 4 bases from J, with 19 bases between. The CDR3 is made up of 14 amino acids. Germline CDR1 is SQVTM and CDR2 is ANQGSEA. Patients got ipilimumab 1 mg/kg beginning 14 to 28 days post-transplant. The receptor's source is a male donor with diffuse large B-cell lymphoma. This material consisted of PBMCs, taken in a trial of ipilimumab plus nivolumab as post-transplant consolidation. The chain joins TRBV29-1 to TRBJ2-5; no clear D. The CDR3 DNA is TGCAGCGCCTTAACCACCCGCGCCGGAGAGACCCAGTACTTC. Translated: CSALTTRAGETQYF.